These T cell receptor beta chains were read from a single sample in a study of human T cells and chemical hapten exposure. A single record per CDR3 protein comes from TCRdb applying MiXCR to the RACE reads. The sample shows about 61,000 distinct CDR3 sequences, approximately 6.7% of them seen only once. The sequencing used whole blood, collected in connection with sensitization to the hapten diphenylcyclopropenone (DPC). The receptor source for this set is a young woman with alopecia areata. Some clones in this sample may be carry-over from other donors' samples. CDR3s include the opening cysteine and the closing phenylalanine or tryptophan. A D gene is named only where the DNA matches it firmly. Clone size, where shown, is once, few, many, or a class for clones that have expanded.

V	D	J	size	CDR3	DNA
TRBV12-3/TRBV12-4	.	TRBJ1-1	many	CASSLQAGNTEAFF	TGTGCCAGCAGTTTACAGGCAGGGAACACTGAAGCTTTCTTT
TRBV2	.	TRBJ1-1	many	CASNQVLNTEAFF	TGTGCCAGCAATCAGGTTTTGAACACTGAAGCTTTCTTT
TRBV5-1	.	TRBJ2-3	many	CASSLRPTSTDTQYF	TGCGCCAGCAGTCTTCGACCGACTAGCACAGATACGCAGTATTTT
TRBV6-2/TRBV6-3	.	TRBJ2-3	many	CASSVRLSTDTQYF	TGTGCCAGCAGTGTTCGGCTTAGCACAGATACGCAGTATTTT
TRBV23-1	.	TRBJ2-3	.	CASSPASGPLTDTQYF	TGCGCCAGCAGCCCGGCCTCAGGGCCTCTCACAGATACGCAGTATTTT
TRBV4-1	TRBD1	TRBJ2-7	many	CASSHTPDRDEQYF	TGCGCCAGCAGCCACACTCCGGACAGGGACGAGCAGTACTTC
TRBV7-2	.	TRBJ1-1	few	CASSLQGIEAFF	TGTGCCAGCAGCTTACAGGGTATAGAAGCTTTCTTT
TRBV12-3/TRBV12-4	.	TRBJ2-6	.	CASSHIPSSGANVLTF	TGTGCCAGCAGCCATATCCCGAGCTCTGGGGCCAACGTCCTGACTTTC
TRBV20-1	.	TRBJ1-4	.	CSASMAVNEKLFF	TGCAGTGCTAGTATGGCAGTAAATGAAAAACTGTTTTTT
TRBV6-5	.	TRBJ1-1	many	CASSYGRLNTEAFF	TGTGCCAGCAGTTACGGCAGGTTGAACACTGAAGCTTTCTTT
TRBV7-8	.	TRBJ2-1	many	CASSLATGYYNEQFF	TGTGCCAGCAGCTTAGCTACGGGTTATTACAATGAGCAGTTCTTC
TRBV7-6	.	TRBJ2-1	many	CASSPRGFPNEQFF	TGTGCCAGCAGCCCAAGAGGGTTTCCCAATGAGCAGTTCTTC
TRBV9	.	TRBJ1-1	many	CASSVGVRGGTEAFF	TGTGCCAGCAGCGTAGGGGTCCGGGGAGGTACTGAAGCTTTCTTT
TRBV5-1	.	TRBJ1-6	many	CASSLETVSPLHF	TGCGCCAGCAGCTTGGAGACAGTTTCACCCCTCCACTTT
TRBV5-1	TRBD2	TRBJ2-1	few	CASSLISGGIHEQFF	TGCGCCAGCAGCCTCATAAGCGGGGGGATACATGAGCAGTTCTTC
TRBV4-2	.	TRBJ2-7	many	CASSQDRAVSYEQYF	TGTGCCAGCAGCCAAGATCGTGCAGTCTCCTACGAGCAGTACTTC